The 13 T cell receptor beta chains reported below all come from one sample, sequenced in a study of early stage breast cancer tumors. Profiling relied on immunoSEQ multiplex PCR, and the TCRdb table lists in-frame clones only, not all of them. This sample carries 45,000 to 50,000 clones, approximately 83% of them seen once, and the ten largest clones take approximately 1.4%. Material for sequencing was blood. These receptors were collected from a person in their fifties with breast cancer.

The rearrangement joins TRBV2 to TRBJ2-1; 9 bases are a match to TRBD2. In germline, CDR1 is SNHLY, CDR2 FYNNEI. V lost 4 bases to trimming and J lost 7 bases; unmatched junction nucleotides: 8. CDR3 size: 15 residues. The CDR3 protein is CASSVIAGASNEQFF. The CDR3 coding sequence is TGTGCCAGCAGTGTCATAGCGGGGGCGTCAAATGAGCAGTTCTTC.

The rearrangement uses TRBV19 and TRBJ1-3; a weak D match, TRBD1 (5 bases). CDR1 and CDR2 from the germline V gene are LNHDA and SQIVND (reference sequence). Trimming pared 4 bases from V and 2 bases from J, leaving 6 bases between. This CDR3 region has 13 residues. The CDR3 bases are TGTGCCAGTAGTACGACAGCTGGAAACACCATATATTTT. Its translation: CASSTTAGNTIYF. The full variable domain, rest sourced from reference TRBV19 and TRBJ1-3, is DGGITQSPKYLFRKEGQNVTLSCEQNLNHDAMYWYRQDPGQGLRLIYYSQIVNDFQKGDIAEGYSVSREKKESFPLTVTSAQKNPTAFYLCASSTTAGNTIYFGEGSWLTVV.

The chain is built from TRBV6-5 and TRBJ2-7; 7 nucleotides align to TRBD1. The J segment lost 5 bases and the V segment lost 4 bases, leaving 5 bases of the junction unmatched. CDR1 and CDR2 (germline): MNHEY, SVGAGI. The CDR3 is 13 amino acids. The CDR3: CASSLTGVHEQYF. In nucleotides, the CDR3 is TGTGCCAGCAGTTTAACAGGGGTCCACGAGCAGTACTTC.

This clone has a handful of counts. The rearrangement joins TRBV5-1 to TRBJ1-1; D ambiguous. The CDR3 loop spans 13 amino acids. Germline-derived CDR1 and CDR2 are SGHRS and YFSETQ. V shed 5 bases and J shed 1 base, with 9 bases lying between them. CDR3 residues: CASSMRENTEAFF. In nucleotides, the CDR3 is TGCGCCAGCAGTATGCGGGAGAACACTGAAGCTTTCTTT.

The chain's CDR3 is CASSTHDRGYSNQPQHF. CDR3 DNA: TGTGCCAGTAGTACCCACGACAGGGGTTATAGCAATCAGCCCCAGCATTTT. The V call is TRBV19, the J call TRBJ1-5, with 8 bases identical to TRBD1. V was pared by 4 bases and J by 0 bases, with 8 bases of the junction left unmatched. This CDR3 contains 17 residues. Looked up from germline, CDR1 is LNHDA and CDR2 is SQIVND (reference sequence). Variable domain in full (rest from reference TRBV19 and TRBJ1-5): DGGITQSPKYLFRKEGQNVTLSCEQNLNHDAMYWYRQDPGQGLRLIYYSQIVNDFQKGDIAEGYSVSREKKESFPLTVTSAQKNPTAFYLCASSTHDRGYSNQPQHFGDGTRLSIL.

The chain combines TRBV9 with TRBJ2-2; D may match TRBD1 or TRBD2 (6 bases each). The CDR3 extends over 16 amino acids. Germline V CDR1 and CDR2: SGDLS, YYNGEE. Trimming stripped 0 bases from V and 3 bases from J, with 12 bases between. The CDR3 loop is CASSVGGAPHTGELFF. DNA of the CDR3: TGTGCCAGCAGCGTAGGGGGGGCCCCCCACACCGGGGAGCTGTTTTTT.

The chain carries TRBV7-2 and TRBJ1-2; TRBD1 is a possible D gene (5 bases). From germline, CDR1 is SGHTA and CDR2 FQGNSA. This CDR3 has 12 amino acids. The V end was cut by 6 bases, the J end by 5 bases, with 10 bases between. The CDR3 sequence: CASSYDSYGYTF. The CDR3 nucleotides are TGTGCCAGCAGTTATGACAGTTATGGCTACACCTTC.

The chain combines TRBV18 with TRBJ2-3, with 9 nucleotides matching TRBD2. CDR1 is KGHSH and CDR2 is LQKENI in the germline V gene. The CDR3 consists of 15 residues. V lost 1 base, J lost 5 bases, and 4 bases stayed unmatched. The CDR3 loop is CASSPRGGAGDTQYF. CDR3 nucleotides: TGTGCCAGCTCACCACGCGGGGGGGCCGGAGATACGCAGTATTTT.

CDR3 coding DNA: TGTGCCAGCAGCTTATTCGGGCCTAGCGGACCTCAAGAGACCCAGTACTTC. This codes for CASSLFGPSGPQETQYF. This chain connects TRBV7-2 to TRBJ2-5, with TRBD2 identical over 7 bases. This CDR3 contains 17 residues. Germline V gene lookup returns CDR1 SGHTA and CDR2 FQGNSA. The J segment lost 2 bases and the V segment lost 2 bases, leaving 11 bases of the junction unmatched.

J is TRBJ2-3 and V is TRBV29-1; 7 bases fit TRBD2. The CDR3 is made up of 12 amino acids. The trim removed 3 bases at V and 5 bases at J, leaving 2 bases unmatched. The germline CDR1 and CDR2 sequences are SQVTM and ANQGSEA. The CDR3 region has the DNA TGCAGCGTTGACGGCGGGAGAGATACGCAGTATTTT. Amino acid sequence: CSVDGGRDTQYF.

The V and J genes are TRBV7-2 and TRBJ2-7; D might be TRBD2 (5 bases). Trimming pared 5 bases from V and 0 bases from J, leaving 14 bases between. The germline V gene has CDR1 SGHTA and CDR2 FQGNSA. The CDR3 runs to 15 residues. CDR3 nucleotide sequence: TGTGCCAGCAGCCCCCGCCCCGGGAACTCCTACGAGCAGTACTTC. Translated, it gives CASSPRPGNSYEQYF.

The chain couples TRBV9 to TRBJ2-1; 7 bases fit TRBD2. Germline CDR1 is SGDLS and CDR2 is YYNGEE. The CDR3 contains 15 residues. With V trimmed by 3 bases and J by 4 bases, 7 bases remained unmatched. The CDR3 loop reads CASSELEGGYNEQFF. The CDR3 coding sequence is TGTGCCAGCAGCGAGCTGGAGGGAGGGTACAATGAGCAGTTCTTC.

This clone was observed a single time. V and J are TRBV25-1 and TRBJ2-1; possible D gene TRBD2, 5 bases. The germline V gene has CDR1 MGHDK and CDR2 SYGVNS. The CDR3 contains 15 residues. Trimming removed 1 base at V and 2 bases at J, with 9 bases between. The CDR3 coding sequence is TGTGCCAGCAGTGAATTTCGGGGAACCTACAATGAGCAGTTCTTC. Residues: CASSEFRGTYNEQFF. Complete variable domain (other parts from reference TRBV25-1 and TRBJ2-1): EADIYQTPRYLVIGTGKKITLECSQTMGHDKMYWYQQDPGMELHLIHYSYGVNSTEKGDLSSESTVSRIRTEHFPLTLESARPSHTSQYLCASSEFRGTYNEQFFGPGTRLTVL.